The 10 T cell receptor beta chains in this list originate from one sample, sequenced in a study of T cell responses to AZD1222 COVID-19 vaccine. Profiled with immunoSEQ multiplex PCR; TCRdb holds only in-frame clones, not every one. This sample has around 200,000 clones; roughly 88% occur once, and the top ten carry 0.4% to 0.5%. Sequencing was performed on peripheral blood, taken on day 0 of AZD1222 vaccination. The receptors were gathered from an adult in good health.

This chain connects TRBV10-3 to TRBJ2-1, with 8 nucleotides matching TRBD1. From germline, CDR1 is ENHRY and CDR2 SYGVKD. The CDR3 has 13 residues. V gave up 11 bases and J gave up 8 bases; unmatched junction bases: 11. CDR3 region: CAVGRQGRYEQFF. Written as DNA, the CDR3 is TGTGCCGTAGGTAGACAGGGGCGGTATGAGCAGTTCTTC.

The gene calls are TRBV5-1 and TRBJ1-2, with TRBD1 matching over 9 bases. Trimming at V came to 7 bases and at J to 5 bases, leaving 3 bases not matched to a gene. The CDR3 covers 12 residues. Germline V gene lookup returns CDR1 SGHRS and CDR2 YFSETQ. In DNA form, the CDR3 reads TGCGCCAGCCGGACAGGGGTTTATGGCTACACCTTC. It translates to CASRTGVYGYTF.

The chain has TRBV28 and TRBJ2-7, with D possibly being TRBD1 (7 bases). CDR1 MDHEN and CDR2 SYDVKM come from the germline V gene. The V end lost 5 bases, the J end lost 7 bases, and 21 bases lay between the germline ends. This CDR3 spans 15 amino acids. Written as DNA, the CDR3 is TGTGCCAGCAGTCCAACCCCACAGGGGAGGTTTGAGCAGTACTTC. Encoded protein: CASSPTPQGRFEQYF.

This chain uses TRBV7-8 with TRBJ1-1; 8 bases are a match to TRBD1. Germline V gene sequence: CDR1 SGHVS, CDR2 FQNEAQ. The ends lost 5 bases at V and 1 base at J; junction bases unmatched: 3. The CDR3 consists of 14 residues. The CDR3 DNA reads TGTGCCAGCAGCGCTGACAGGGGGAACACTGAAGCTTTCTTT. Its protein is CASSADRGNTEAFF.

The V and J genes are TRBV4-3 and TRBJ2-7; TRBD1 matches at 7 bases. Germline V gene sequence: CDR1 LGHNA, CDR2 YSLEER. The junction had 4 bases not matched to a gene; V was cut back by 4 bases and J by 4 bases. This CDR3 region has 13 residues. CDR3 bases: TGCGCCAGCAGCCTAGAACAGGGGTACGAGCAGTACTTC. Protein: CASSLEQGYEQYF.

The chain has TRBV6-5 and TRBJ1-4; the D is unclear. With 10 bases removed from V and 7 bases from J, the gap between germline ends came to 16 bases. Germline V gives CDR1 MNHEY, CDR2 SVGAGI. The CDR3 has 13 amino acids. The CDR3 DNA is TGTGCCACGTCGGAGGGAGGGAGTGAAAAACTGTTTTTT. Translation gives CATSEGGSEKLFF.

CDR3 region: CASSSLNEQYF. CDR3 nucleotides: TGTGCCAGCAGCTCACTCAACGAGCAGTACTTC. This sequence joins TRBV6-5 and TRBJ2-7; D remains unclear. CDR3 size: 11 residues. CDR1 and CDR2 (germline): MNHEY, SVGAGI. V lost 6 bases, J lost 5 bases, and 8 bases lay in between.

The rearrangement uses TRBV5-6 and TRBJ1-6; 10 positions match TRBD1. Per germline, CDR1 SGHDT and CDR2 YYEEEE. CDR3 length: 15 amino acids. With V trimmed by 2 bases and J by 14 bases, 10 bases remained unmatched. CDR3 sequence (DNA): TGTGCCAGCAGCTTTTTTTTGGGACAGGGGAGGGCCCTCCACTTT. Amino acid sequence: CASSFFLGQGRALHF.

This sequence joins TRBV19 and TRBJ1-6, with 12 nucleotides matching TRBD1. This CDR3 comprises 17 residues. The germline V gene encodes CDR1 LNHDA and CDR2 SQIVND (reference sequence). Trimming at V came to 7 bases and at J to 0 bases, leaving 4 bases not matched to a gene. The CDR3 DNA follows: TGTGCCAGTACCGGGACAGGGGGCTACTCCTATAATTCACCCCTCCACTTT. Encoded protein: CASTGTGGYSYNSPLHF.

The DNA of the CDR3 is TGTGCCAGCAGTTTATCGTCCAGTTTAATGAATCAGCCCCAGCATTTT. This codes for CASSLSSSLMNQPQHF. This rearrangement joins TRBV27 to TRBJ1-5, with unresolved D. Trimming shortened V by 0 bases and J by 4 bases, and 13 bases separated the two germline ends. CDR3 size: 16 residues. Germline assignment: CDR1 MNHEY and CDR2 SMNVEV (reference sequence).